Given below is one T cell receptor beta chain in context. Its specificity is not known. The data originate from a study of T cell responses to AZD1222 COVID-19 vaccine. Across the study: Pooling was applied to second doses at about 4 or about 12 weeks.

Losses at the gene ends were 5 bases for V and 2 bases for J; bases not matched to a gene: 9. The CDR3 covers 16 residues. Germline V gene lookup returns CDR1 MDHEN and CDR2 SYDVKM. This table comes from immunoSEQ multiplex PCR, and its TCRdb copy is limited to in-frame clones, with some not included. The sample has roughly 77,000 clones, 90% seen once. General study results and limits: Mapped onto spike, vaccine-associated CD4 TCRs spanned it and were dominant at 160-218 and 743-854. AZD1222 recipients seropositive at baseline numbered only six. Unmutated variant regions are reportedly the target of nearly half of TCRs that are spike-specific.

This material consisted of peripheral blood, taken on day 0 of AZD1222 vaccination. The receptor was derived from an adult in good health. The chain joins TRBV28 to TRBJ1-5, with 7 bases identical to TRBD1. CDR3: CASSPRQGVGNQPQHF. The DNA for the CDR3 is TGTGCCAGCAGTCCGCGACAGGGAGTGGGCAATCAGCCCCAGCATTTT.